This T cell receptor beta chain originates from a study of T cell repertoires in cytomegalovirus infection. In the study overall: A matching HLA type, together with CMV infection, was signaled by public TCR beta signatures. Whole-study results and caveats: It was HLA-C-restricted CMV-specific TCR beta clonotypes that dominated the response ex vivo. Frequencies of public TCR beta families were cumulated, and this identified carriers of CMV plus the relevant HLA.

TCRdb analysed the reads with MiXCR anew, one entry per CDR3 protein. Altogether roughly 180,000 distinct CDR3 sequences are present, roughly 17% being singletons, with the ten largest covering almost 25%. With regard to this clonotype: The antigen is not known.

Germline loops: CDR1 KGHDR, CDR2 SFDVKD. The V gene lost 2 bases and the J gene lost 5 bases, with 8 bases spanning the gap. This CDR3 spans 13 amino acids. The TCR originated in a human donor in good health (CMV status not recorded). Some clones in this sample may be carry-over from other donors' samples. The chain recombines TRBV24-1 with TRBJ2-5, with D possibly matching TRBD2 (5 bases). The sequenced sample was CD8+ T cells from PBMCs. The CDR3: CATSDSRRETQYF. CDR3 sequence (DNA): TGTGCCACCAGTGATTCAAGGAGGGAGACCCAGTACTTC.